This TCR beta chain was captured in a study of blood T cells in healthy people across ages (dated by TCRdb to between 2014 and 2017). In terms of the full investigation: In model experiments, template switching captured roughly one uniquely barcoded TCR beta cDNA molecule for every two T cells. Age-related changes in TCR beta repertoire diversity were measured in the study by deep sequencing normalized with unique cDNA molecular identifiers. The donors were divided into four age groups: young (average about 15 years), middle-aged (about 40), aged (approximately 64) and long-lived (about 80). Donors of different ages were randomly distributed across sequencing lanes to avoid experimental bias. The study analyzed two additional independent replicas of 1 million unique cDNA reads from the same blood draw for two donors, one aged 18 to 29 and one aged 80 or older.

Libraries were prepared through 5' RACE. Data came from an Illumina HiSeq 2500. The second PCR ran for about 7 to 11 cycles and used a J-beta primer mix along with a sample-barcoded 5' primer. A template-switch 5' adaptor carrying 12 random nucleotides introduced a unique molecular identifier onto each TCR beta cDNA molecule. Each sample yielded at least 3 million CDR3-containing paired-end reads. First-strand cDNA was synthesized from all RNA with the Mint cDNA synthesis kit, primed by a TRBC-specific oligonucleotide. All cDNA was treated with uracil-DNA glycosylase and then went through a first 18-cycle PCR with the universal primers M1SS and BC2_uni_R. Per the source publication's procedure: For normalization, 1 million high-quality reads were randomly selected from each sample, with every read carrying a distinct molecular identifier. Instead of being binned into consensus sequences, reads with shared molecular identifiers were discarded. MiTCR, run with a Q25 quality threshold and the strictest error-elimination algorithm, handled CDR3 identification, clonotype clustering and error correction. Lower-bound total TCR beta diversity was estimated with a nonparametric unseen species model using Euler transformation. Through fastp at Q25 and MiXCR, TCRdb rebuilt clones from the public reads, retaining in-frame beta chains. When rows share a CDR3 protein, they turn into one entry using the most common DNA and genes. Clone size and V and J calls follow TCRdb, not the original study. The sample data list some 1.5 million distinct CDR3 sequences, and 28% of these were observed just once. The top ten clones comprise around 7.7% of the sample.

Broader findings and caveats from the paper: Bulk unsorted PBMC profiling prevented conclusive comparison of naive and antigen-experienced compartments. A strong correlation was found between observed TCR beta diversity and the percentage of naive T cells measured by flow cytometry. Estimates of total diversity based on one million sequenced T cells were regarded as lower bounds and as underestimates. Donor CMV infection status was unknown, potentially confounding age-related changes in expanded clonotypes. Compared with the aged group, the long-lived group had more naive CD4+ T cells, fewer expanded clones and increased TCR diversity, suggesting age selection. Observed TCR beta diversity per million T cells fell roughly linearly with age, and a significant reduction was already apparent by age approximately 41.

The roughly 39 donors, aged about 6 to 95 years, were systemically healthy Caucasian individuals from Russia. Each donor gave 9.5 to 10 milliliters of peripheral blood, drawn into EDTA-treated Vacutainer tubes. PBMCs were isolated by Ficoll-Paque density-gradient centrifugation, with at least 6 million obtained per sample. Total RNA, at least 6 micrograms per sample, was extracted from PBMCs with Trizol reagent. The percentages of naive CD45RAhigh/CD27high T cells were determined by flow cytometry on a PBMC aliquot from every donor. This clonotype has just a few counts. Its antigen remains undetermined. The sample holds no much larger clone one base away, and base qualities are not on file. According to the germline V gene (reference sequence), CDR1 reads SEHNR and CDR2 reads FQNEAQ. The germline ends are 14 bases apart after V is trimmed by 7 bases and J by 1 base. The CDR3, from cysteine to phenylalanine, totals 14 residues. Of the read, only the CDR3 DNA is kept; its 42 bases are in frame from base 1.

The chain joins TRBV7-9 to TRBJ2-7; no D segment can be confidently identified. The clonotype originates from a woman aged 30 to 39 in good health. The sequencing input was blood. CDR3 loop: CASTPQEISYEQYF. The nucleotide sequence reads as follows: TGTGCCAGCACCCCCCAGGAGATTTCCTACGAGCAGTACTTC.